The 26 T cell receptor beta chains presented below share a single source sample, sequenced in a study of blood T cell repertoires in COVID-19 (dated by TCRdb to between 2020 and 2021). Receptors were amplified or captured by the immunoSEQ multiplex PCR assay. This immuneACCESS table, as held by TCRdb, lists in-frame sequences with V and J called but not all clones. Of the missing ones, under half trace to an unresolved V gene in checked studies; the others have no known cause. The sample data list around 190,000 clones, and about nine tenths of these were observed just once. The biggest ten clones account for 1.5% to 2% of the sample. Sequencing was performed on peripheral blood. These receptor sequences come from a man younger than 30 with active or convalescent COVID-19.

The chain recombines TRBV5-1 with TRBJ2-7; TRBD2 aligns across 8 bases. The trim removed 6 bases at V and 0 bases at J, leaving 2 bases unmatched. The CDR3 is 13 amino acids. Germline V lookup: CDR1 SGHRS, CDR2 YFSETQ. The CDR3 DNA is TGCGCCAGCACCGGGGGGGGCTCCTACGAGCAGTACTTC. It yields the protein CASTGGGSYEQYF.

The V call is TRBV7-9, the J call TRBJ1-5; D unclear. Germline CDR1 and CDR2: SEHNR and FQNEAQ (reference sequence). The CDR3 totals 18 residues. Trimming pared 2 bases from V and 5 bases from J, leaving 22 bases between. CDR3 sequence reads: CASSLSLLIVQTHQPQHF. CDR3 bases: TGTGCCAGCAGCTTAAGTCTACTTATTGTACAGACCCATCAGCCCCAGCATTTT. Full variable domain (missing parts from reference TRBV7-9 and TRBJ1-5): DTGVSQNPRHKITKRGQNVTFRCDPISEHNRLYWYRQTLGQGPEFLTYFQNEAQLEKSRLLSDRFSAERPKGSFSTLEIQRTEQGDSAMYLCASSLSLLIVQTHQPQHFGDGTRLSIL.

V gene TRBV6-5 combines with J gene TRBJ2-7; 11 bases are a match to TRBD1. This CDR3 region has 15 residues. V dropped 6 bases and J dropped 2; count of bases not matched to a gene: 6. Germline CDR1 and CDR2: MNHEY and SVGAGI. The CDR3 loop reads CASSRTGGETYEQYF. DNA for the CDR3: TGTGCCAGCAGCAGGACAGGGGGCGAGACCTACGAGCAGTACTTC.

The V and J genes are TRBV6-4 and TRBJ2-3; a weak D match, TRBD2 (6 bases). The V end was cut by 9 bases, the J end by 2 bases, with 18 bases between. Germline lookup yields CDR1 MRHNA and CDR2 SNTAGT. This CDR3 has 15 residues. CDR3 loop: CARPLGGEITDTQYF. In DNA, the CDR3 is TGTGCCAGACCTCTGGGCGGGGAAATCACAGATACGCAGTATTTT.

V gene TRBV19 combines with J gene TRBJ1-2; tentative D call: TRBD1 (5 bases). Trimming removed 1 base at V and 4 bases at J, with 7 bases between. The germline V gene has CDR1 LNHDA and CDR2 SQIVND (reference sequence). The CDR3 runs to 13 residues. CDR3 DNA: TGTGCCAGTAGTATAGGACAGAGCTATGGCTACACCTTC. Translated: CASSIGQSYGYTF.

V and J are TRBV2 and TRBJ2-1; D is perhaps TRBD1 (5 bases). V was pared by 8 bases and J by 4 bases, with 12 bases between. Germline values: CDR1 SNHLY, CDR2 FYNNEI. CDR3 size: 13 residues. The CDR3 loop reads CASGPDRYNEQFF. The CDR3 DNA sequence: TGTGCCAGCGGACCTGACAGATACAATGAGCAGTTCTTC.

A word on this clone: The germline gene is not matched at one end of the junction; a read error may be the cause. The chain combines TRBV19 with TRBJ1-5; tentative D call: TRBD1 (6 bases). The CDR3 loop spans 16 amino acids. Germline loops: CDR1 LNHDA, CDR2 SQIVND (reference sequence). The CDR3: CASNIPGQTNNQPQHF. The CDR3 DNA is TGTGCCAGTAATATACCGGGACAAACAAACAATCAGCCCCAGCATTTT. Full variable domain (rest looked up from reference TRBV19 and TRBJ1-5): DGGITQSPKYLFRKEGQNVTLSCEQNLNHDAMYWYRQDPGQGLRLIYYSQIVNDFQKGDIAEGYSVSREKKESFPLTVTSAQKNPTAFYLCASNIPGQTNNQPQHFGDGTRLSIL.

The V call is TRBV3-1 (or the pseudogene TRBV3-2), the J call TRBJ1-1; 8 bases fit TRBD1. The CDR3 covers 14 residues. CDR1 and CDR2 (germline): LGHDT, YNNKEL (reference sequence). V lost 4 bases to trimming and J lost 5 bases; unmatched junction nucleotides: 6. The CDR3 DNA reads TGTGCCAGCAGCCGCGGACAGGGTTGGACTGAAGCTTTCTTT. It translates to CASSRGQGWTEAFF.

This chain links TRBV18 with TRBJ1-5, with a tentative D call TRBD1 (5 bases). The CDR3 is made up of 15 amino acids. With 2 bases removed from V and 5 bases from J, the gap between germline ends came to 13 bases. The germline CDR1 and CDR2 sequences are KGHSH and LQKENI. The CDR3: CASSPTTVFDQPQHF. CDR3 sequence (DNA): TGTGCCAGCTCACCAACGACAGTATTCGATCAGCCCCAGCATTTT.

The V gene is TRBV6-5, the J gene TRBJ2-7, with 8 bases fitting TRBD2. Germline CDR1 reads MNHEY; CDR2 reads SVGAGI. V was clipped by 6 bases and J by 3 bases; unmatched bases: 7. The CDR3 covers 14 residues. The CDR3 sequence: CASSWTSLVYEQYF. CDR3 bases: TGTGCCAGCAGCTGGACTAGCCTCGTCTACGAGCAGTACTTC.

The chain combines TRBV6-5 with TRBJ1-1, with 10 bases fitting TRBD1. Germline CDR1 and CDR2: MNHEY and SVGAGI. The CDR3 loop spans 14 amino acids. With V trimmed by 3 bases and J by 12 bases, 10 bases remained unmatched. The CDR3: CASSYPSGQGETFF. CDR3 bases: TGTGCCAGCAGTTATCCCAGCGGACAGGGGGAGACTTTCTTT.

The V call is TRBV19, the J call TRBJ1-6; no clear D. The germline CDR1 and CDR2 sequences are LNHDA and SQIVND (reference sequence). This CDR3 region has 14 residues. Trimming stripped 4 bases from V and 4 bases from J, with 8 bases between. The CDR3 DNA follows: TGTGCCAGTAGTACGCAGGTGTATAATTCACCCCTCCACTTT. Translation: CASSTQVYNSPLHF. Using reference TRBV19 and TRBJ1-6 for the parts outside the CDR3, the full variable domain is DGGITQSPKYLFRKEGQNVTLSCEQNLNHDAMYWYRQDPGQGLRLIYYSQIVNDFQKGDIAEGYSVSREKKESFPLTVTSAQKNPTAFYLCASSTQVYNSPLHFGNGTRLTVT.

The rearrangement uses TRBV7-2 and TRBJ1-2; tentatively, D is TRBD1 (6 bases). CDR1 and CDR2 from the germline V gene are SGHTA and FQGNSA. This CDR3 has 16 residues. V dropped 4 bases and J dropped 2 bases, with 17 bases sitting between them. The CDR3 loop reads CASSSQTGFRNYGYTF. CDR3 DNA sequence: TGTGCCAGCAGCTCCCAAACAGGGTTTCGAAACTATGGCTACACCTTC.

Here the CDR3 DNA reads TGTGCCAGCAGGGCCGGACTAGCGGGGGAGACCCAGTACTTC. Its protein is CASRAGLAGETQYF. This chain links TRBV2 with TRBJ2-5; 12 positions match TRBD2. With V trimmed by 6 bases and J by 5 bases, 4 bases remained unmatched. The CDR3 contains 14 residues. Germline CDR1 and CDR2: SNHLY and FYNNEI. The entire variable domain, with the rest obtained from reference TRBV2 and TRBJ2-5, is as follows: EPEVTQTPSHQVTQMGQEVILRCVPISNHLYFYWYRQILGQKVEFLVSFYNNEISEKSEIFDDQFSVERPDGSNFTLKIRSTKLEDSAMYFCASRAGLAGETQYFGPGTRLLVL.

The CDR3 DNA sequence: TGTGCCAGTACAATTGGCCTCAGGGTTGCCGGGGAGCTGTTTTTT. It encodes CASTIGLRVAGELFF. This sequence joins TRBV19 and TRBJ2-2, with D possibly matching TRBD1 (5 bases). Germline V CDR1 and CDR2: LNHDA, SQIVND (reference sequence). The CDR3 totals 15 residues. With 7 bases removed from V and 6 bases from J, the gap between germline ends came to 18 bases.

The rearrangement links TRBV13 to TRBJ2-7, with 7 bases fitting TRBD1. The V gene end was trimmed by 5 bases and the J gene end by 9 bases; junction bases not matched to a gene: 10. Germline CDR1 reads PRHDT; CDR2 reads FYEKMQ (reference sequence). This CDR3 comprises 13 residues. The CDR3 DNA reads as TGTGCCAGCAGCCCCGGGACAGCCGCTTGGCAGTACTTC. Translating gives CASSPGTAAWQYF.

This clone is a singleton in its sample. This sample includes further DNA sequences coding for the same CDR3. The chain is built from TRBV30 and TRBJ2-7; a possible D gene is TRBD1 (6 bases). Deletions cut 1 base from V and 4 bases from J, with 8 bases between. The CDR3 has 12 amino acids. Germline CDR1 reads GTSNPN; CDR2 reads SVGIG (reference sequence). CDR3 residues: CAWSDRVYEQYF. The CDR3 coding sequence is TGTGCCTGGAGTGACAGGGTGTACGAGCAGTACTTC. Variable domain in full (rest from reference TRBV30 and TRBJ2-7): SQTIHQWPATLVQPVGSPLSLECTVEGTSNPNLYWYRQAAGRGLQLLFYSVGIGQISSEVPQNLSASRPQDRQFILSSKKLLLSDSGFYLCAWSDRVYEQYFGPGTRLTVT.

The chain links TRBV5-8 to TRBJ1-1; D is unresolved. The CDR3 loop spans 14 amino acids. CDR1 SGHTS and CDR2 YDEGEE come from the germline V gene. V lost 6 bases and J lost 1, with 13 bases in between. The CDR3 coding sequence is TGTGCCAGCACCCTTCGGGGTGAGAACACTGAAGCTTTCTTT. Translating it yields CASTLRGENTEAFF.

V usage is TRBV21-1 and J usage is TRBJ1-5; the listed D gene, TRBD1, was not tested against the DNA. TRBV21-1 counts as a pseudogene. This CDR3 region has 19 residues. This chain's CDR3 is CASSKANKNQGDSNQPQHF. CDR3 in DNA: TGTGCCAGCAGCAAAGCGAATAAGAATCAGGGGGACAGCAATCAGCCCCAGCATTTT.

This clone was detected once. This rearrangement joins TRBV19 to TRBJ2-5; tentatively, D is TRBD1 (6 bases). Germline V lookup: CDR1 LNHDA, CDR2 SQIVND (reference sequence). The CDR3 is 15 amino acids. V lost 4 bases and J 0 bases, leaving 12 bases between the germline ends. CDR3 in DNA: TGTGCCAGTAGTAGGGGGCAGTCGTACCAAGAGACCCAGTACTTC. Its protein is CASSRGQSYQETQYF.

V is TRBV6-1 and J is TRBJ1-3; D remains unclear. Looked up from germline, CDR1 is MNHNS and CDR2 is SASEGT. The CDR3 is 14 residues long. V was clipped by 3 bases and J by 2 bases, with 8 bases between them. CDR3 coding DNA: TGTGCCAGCAGTGAGATCAGCGCTGGAAACACCATATATTTT. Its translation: CASSEISAGNTIYF.

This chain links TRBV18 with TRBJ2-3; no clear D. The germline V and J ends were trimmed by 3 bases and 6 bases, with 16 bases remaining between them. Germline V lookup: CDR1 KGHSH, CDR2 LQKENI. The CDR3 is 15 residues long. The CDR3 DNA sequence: TGTGCCAGCTCACCCTTCGAGATGTTTACGGATACGCAGTATTTT. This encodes CASSPFEMFTDTQYF.

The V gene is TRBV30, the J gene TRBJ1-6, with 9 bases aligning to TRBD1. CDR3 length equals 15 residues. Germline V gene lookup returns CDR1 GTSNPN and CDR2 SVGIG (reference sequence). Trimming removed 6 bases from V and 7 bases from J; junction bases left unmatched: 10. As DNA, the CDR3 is TGTGCCTGCCCTAACGGGGACAGGGTGAATTCACCCCTCCACTTT. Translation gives CACPNGDRVNSPLHF.

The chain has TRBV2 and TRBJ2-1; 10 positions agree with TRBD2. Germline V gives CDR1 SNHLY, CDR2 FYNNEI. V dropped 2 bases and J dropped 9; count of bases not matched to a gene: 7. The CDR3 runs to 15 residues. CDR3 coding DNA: TGTGCCAGCAGTGAAATAGCGGGGGGTCTCGCTGAGCAGTTCTTC. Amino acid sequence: CASSEIAGGLAEQFF.

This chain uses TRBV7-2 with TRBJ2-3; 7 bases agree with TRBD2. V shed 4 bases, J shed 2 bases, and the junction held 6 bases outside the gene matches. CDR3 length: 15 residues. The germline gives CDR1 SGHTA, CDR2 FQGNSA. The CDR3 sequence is CASSSLLAYTDTQYF. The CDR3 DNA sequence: TGTGCCAGCAGCTCGTTACTAGCGTACACAGATACGCAGTATTTT. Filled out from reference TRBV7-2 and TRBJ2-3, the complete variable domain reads GAGVSQSPSNKVTEKGKDVELRCDPISGHTALYWYRQSLGQGLEFLIYFQGNSAPDKSGLPSDRFSAERTGGSVSTLTIQRTQQEDSAVYLCASSSLLAYTDTQYFGPGTRLTVL.

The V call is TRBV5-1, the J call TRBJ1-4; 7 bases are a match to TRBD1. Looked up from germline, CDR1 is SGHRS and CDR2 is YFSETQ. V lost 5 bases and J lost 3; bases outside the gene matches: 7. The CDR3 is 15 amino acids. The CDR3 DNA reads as TGCGCCAGCAGTTACACAGGGGTACCTAATGAAAAACTGTTTTTT. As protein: CASSYTGVPNEKLFF. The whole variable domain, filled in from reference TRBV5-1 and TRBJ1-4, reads KAGVTQTPRYLIKTRGQQVTLSCSPISGHRSVSWYQQTPGQGLQFLFEYFSETQRNKGNFPGRFSGRQFSNSRSEMNVSTLELGDSALYLCASSYTGVPNEKLFFGSGTQLSVL.